This TCR beta chain was sequenced in a study of STAT5B mutations in CD4+ large granular lymphocyte leukemia. Across the study: Among healthy donors, a particular HLA allele went with more CDR3 'QG' motifs.

The CDR3 is made up of 15 amino acids. The V gene end was trimmed by 4 bases and the J gene end by 0 bases; junction bases not matched to a gene: 3. Germline V gene data show CDR1 as SGHTS and CDR2 as YDEGEE. Overall study results and limits: Main leukemic clonotypes were patient-specific, but more than 20% appeared at low frequency elsewhere.

A remark on this clone: Its antigen is undetermined.

The survey-level immunoSEQ assay was used. Original data processing: A productive frequency of 2.59 x 10-5 was the lowest detectable. Sequenced by immunoSEQ multiplex PCR; TCRdb stores in-frame clones only, minus some. That table furnishes V, J and clone size, whereas the DNA furnished D and trimming. The sample has roughly 29,000 clones, over 70% seen once; the top ten hold 0.9% to 1.2%. Input material: CD4+ T cells from blood buffy coats. The chain couples TRBV5-8 to TRBJ1-3; 8 bases agree with TRBD1. This TCR was recovered from a human donor in good health. This CDR3 is CASSIGQGSGNTIYF. In nucleotides, the CDR3 is TGTGCCAGCAGCATCGGACAGGGCTCTGGAAACACCATATATTTT.